One and the same sample provided the 5 T cell receptor beta chains below, sequenced in a study of blood T cell repertoires in COVID-19. Method: immunoSEQ multiplex PCR; TCRdb's copy keeps in-frame clones and lacks some. In the table there are about 95,000 clones, around 86% of which are singletons. Sequencing was done on a sample of peripheral blood. Receptors originate from a man in his 60s with COVID-19, enrolled during active disease.

The rearrangement uses TRBV14 and TRBJ1-2; 9 nucleotides align to TRBD1. After removal of 2 bases from V and 8 bases from J, the junction contained 6 bases not matched to a gene. Germline V gene sequence: CDR1 SGHDN, CDR2 FVKESK. This CDR3 has 14 amino acids. The CDR3 coding sequence is TGTGCCAGCAGCCAACCTGGACAGGGGAAGGGCTACACCTTC. This encodes CASSQPGQGKGYTF.

The genes are TRBV2 and TRBJ1-1; tentatively, D is TRBD1 (5 bases). Germline CDR1 reads SNHLY; CDR2 reads FYNNEI. V lost 9 bases to trimming and J lost 0 bases, with 20 bases between them. The CDR3 has 16 residues. The CDR3 reads CARHGGTTILNTEAFF. The CDR3 DNA reads as TGTGCCAGGCACGGCGGGACTACGATTTTGAACACTGAAGCTTTCTTT.

A single count supports this clone. The chain combines TRBV15 with TRBJ2-5; D is uncertain. CDR3 length: 15 amino acids. Looked up from germline, CDR1 is LNHNV and CDR2 is YYDKDF (reference sequence). Trimming took off 0 bases at V and 2 bases at J, with 10 bases between the two ends. The CDR3 here is CATSRDRRQQETQYF. The DNA of the CDR3 is TGTGCCACCAGCAGAGATAGGCGACAACAAGAGACCCAGTACTTC. Drawing the rest from reference TRBV15 and TRBJ2-5, the complete variable domain is DAMVIQNPRYQVTQFGKPVTLSCSQTLNHNVMYWYQQKSSQAPKLLFHYYDKDFNNEADTPDNFQSRRPNTSFCFLDIRSPGLGDTAMYLCATSRDRRQQETQYFGPGTRLLVL.

V usage is TRBV29-1 and J usage is TRBJ2-1; 15 bases agree with TRBD2. Trimming took 1 base from V and 2 from J; bases not matched to a gene: 3. The CDR3 loop spans 17 amino acids. Germline CDR1 is SQVTM and CDR2 is ANQGSEA. This CDR3 reads CSVEGTSGGDPYNEQFF. The CDR3 DNA is TGCAGCGTTGAAGGGACTAGCGGGGGGGACCCCTACAATGAGCAGTTCTTC.

The chain's CDR3 is CASSFDATGGYTF. The CDR3 DNA reads TGTGCCAGCAGTTTTGATGCGACGGGGGGCTACACCTTC. This chain links TRBV12-3 or TRBV12-4 with TRBJ1-2; D not resolved. The CDR3 is made up of 13 amino acids. Trimming pared 3 bases from V and 8 bases from J, leaving 13 bases between.